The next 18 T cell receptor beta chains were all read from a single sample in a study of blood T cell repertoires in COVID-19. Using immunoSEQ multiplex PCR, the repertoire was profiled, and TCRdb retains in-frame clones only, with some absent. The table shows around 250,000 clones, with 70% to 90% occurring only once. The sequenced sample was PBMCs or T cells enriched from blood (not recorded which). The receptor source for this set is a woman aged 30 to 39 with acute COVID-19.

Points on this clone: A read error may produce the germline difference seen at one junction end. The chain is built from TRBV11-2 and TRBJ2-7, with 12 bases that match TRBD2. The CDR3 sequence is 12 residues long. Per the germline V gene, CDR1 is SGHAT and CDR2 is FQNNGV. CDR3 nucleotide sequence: TGTGCCAGCAGCGAGACTAGCGGGAGACCGAACTTC. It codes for CASSETSGRPNF.

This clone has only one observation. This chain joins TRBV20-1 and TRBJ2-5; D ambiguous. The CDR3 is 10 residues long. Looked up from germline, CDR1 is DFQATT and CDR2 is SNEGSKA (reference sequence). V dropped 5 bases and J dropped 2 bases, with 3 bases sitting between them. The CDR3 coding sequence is TGCAGTGCTCTACAAGAGACCCAGTACTTC. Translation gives CSALQETQYF.

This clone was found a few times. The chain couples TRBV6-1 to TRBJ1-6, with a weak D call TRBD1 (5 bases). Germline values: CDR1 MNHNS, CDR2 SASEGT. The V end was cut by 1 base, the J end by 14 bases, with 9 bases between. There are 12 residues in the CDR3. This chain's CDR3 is CASSEVGGALHF. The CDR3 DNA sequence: TGTGCCAGCAGTGAAGTCGGGGGGGCCCTCCACTTT.

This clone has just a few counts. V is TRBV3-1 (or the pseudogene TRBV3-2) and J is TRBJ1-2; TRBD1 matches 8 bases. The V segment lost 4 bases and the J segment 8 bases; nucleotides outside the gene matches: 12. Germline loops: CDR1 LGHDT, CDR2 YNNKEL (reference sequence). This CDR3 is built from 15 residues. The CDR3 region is CASSRQGSSGDGYTF. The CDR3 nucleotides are TGTGCCAGCAGCCGACAGGGGTCTTCGGGGGACGGCTACACCTTC.

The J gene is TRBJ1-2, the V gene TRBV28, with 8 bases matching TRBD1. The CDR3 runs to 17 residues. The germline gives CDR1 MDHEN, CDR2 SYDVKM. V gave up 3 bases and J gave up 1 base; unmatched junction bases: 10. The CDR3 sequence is CASSLNPQGANNYGYTF. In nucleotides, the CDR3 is TGTGCCAGCAGTTTGAACCCTCAGGGGGCCAATAACTATGGCTACACCTTC.

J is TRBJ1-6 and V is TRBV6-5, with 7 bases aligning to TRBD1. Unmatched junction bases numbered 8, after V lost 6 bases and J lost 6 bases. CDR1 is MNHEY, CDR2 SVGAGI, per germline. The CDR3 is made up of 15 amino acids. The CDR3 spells CASSGGTAINSPLHF. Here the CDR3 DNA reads TGTGCCAGCAGCGGCGGGACAGCCATTAATTCACCCCTCCACTTT.

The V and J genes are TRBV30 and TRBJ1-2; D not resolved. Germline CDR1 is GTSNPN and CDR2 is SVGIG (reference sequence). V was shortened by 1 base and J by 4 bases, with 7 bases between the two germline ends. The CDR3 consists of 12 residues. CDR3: CAWSDRFYGYTF. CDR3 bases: TGTGCCTGGAGTGACAGATTCTATGGCTACACCTTC. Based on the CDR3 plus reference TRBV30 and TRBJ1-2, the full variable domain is SQTIHQWPATLVQPVGSPLSLECTVEGTSNPNLYWYRQAAGRGLQLLFYSVGIGQISSEVPQNLSASRPQDRQFILSSKKLLLSDSGFYLCAWSDRFYGYTFGSGTRLTVV.

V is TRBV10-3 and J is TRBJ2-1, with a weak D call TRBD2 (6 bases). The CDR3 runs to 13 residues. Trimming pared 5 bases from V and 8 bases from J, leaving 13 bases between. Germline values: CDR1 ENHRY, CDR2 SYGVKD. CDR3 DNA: TGTGCCATCAGTATGGAGGGTGTCGATGAGCAGTTCTTC. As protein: CAISMEGVDEQFF.

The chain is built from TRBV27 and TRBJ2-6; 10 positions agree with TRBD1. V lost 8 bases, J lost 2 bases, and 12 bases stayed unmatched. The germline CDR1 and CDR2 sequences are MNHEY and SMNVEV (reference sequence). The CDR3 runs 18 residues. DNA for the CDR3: TGTGCCAGCCCCCCATCCGGGGACAGGGGCCCTGGGGCCAACGTCCTGACTTTC. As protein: CASPPSGDRGPGANVLTF.

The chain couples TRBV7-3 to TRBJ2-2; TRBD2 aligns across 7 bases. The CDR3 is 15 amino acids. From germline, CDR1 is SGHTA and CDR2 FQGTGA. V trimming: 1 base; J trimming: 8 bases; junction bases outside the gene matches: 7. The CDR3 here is CASSLNPSGGGELFF. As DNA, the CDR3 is TGTGCCAGCAGCTTAAACCCTAGCGGTGGAGGGGAGCTGTTTTTT.

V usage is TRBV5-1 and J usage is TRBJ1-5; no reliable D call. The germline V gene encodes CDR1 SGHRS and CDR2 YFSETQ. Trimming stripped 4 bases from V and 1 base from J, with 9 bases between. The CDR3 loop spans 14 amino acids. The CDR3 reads CASSPGESNQPQHF. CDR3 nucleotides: TGCGCCAGCAGCCCCGGGGAAAGCAATCAGCCCCAGCATTTT.

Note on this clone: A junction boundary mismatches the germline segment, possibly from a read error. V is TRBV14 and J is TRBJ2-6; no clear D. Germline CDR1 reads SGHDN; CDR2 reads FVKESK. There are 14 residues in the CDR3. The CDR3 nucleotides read TGCGACCTAGGTCCTCTCTCTGGGGCCAACGTCCTGACTTTC. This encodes CDLGPLSGANVLTF.

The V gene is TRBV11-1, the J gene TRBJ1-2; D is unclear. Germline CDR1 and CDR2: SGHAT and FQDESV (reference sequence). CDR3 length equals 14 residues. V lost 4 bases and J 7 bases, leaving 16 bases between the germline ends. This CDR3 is CASSYIAAPSGYTF. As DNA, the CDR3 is TGTGCCAGCAGCTATATAGCAGCCCCTTCTGGCTACACCTTC.

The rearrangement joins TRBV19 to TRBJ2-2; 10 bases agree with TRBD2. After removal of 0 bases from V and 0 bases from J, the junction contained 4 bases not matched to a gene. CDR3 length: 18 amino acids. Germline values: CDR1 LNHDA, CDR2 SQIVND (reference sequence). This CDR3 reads CASSIDAAGGPNTGELFF. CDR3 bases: TGTGCCAGTAGTATAGATGCAGCGGGAGGGCCGAACACCGGGGAGCTGTTTTTT.

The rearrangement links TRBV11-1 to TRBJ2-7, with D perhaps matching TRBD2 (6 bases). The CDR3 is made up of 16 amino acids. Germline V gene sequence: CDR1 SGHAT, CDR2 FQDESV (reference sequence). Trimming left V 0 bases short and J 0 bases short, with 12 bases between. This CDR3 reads CASSLAGGGNSYEQYF. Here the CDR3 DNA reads TGTGCCAGCAGCTTAGCGGGTGGCGGGAACTCCTACGAGCAGTACTTC.

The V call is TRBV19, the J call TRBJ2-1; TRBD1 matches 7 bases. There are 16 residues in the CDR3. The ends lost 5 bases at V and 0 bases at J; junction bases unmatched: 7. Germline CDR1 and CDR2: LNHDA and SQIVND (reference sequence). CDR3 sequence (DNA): TGTGCCAGTAGTCTCCCCAGGGGGAGCTCCTACAATGAGCAGTTCTTC. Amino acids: CASSLPRGSSYNEQFF. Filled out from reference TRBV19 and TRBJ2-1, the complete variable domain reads DGGITQSPKYLFRKEGQNVTLSCEQNLNHDAMYWYRQDPGQGLRLIYYSQIVNDFQKGDIAEGYSVSREKKESFPLTVTSAQKNPTAFYLCASSLPRGSSYNEQFFGPGTRLTVL.

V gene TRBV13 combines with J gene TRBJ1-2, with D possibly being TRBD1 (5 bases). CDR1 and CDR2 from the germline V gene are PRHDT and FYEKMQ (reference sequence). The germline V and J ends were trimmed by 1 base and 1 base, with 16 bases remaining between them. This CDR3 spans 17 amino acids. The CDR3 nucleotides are TGTGCCAGCAGCTTAGTCTATAGGGGAGGCAGTAACTATGGCTACACCTTC. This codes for CASSLVYRGGSNYGYTF. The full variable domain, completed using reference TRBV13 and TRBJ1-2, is AAGVIQSPRHLIKEKRETATLKCYPIPRHDTVYWYQQGPGQDPQFLISFYEKMQSDKGSIPDRFSAQQFSDYHSELNMSSLELGDSALYFCASSLVYRGGSNYGYTFGSGTRLTVV.

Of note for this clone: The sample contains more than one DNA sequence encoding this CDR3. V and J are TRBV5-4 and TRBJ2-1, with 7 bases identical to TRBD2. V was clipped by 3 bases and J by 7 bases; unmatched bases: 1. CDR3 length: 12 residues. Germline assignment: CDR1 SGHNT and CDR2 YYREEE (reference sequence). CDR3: CASSSGGNEQFF. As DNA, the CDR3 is TGTGCCAGCAGCTCGGGAGGTAATGAGCAGTTCTTC.